What follows are 24 T cell receptor beta chains derived from one specimen sequenced in a study of response to subunit inactivated influenza vaccine. TCRdb processed the RT-PCR reads anew with MiXCR; each CDR3 protein has one entry. The repertoire holds just under 550,000 distinct CDR3 sequences, with 20% to 25% as singletons. The same sample was also used in a study of T cells expressing NK-cell markers. According to that study: Researchers built TCR beta cDNA using 5'RACE template switching with UMIs.

The specimen comprised CD4+ T cells sorted from PBMCs, sampled about 13 days after vaccination. These receptors all come from a man aged 50-60 years who received an inactivated influenza vaccine.

This clonotype was found a few times. The CDR3 nucleotides read TGCGCCAGCAGCTTGGGGTCCCTCGATCGGGGCAATGAGCAGTTCTTC. Its protein product is CASSLGSLDRGNEQFF. The rearrangement links TRBV5-1 to TRBJ2-1, with TRBD2 as a possible D gene (5 bases). Trimming removed 0 bases from V and 6 bases from J, with 16 bases in between. Germline CDR1 and CDR2: SGHRS and YFSETQ. The CDR3 sequence is 16 residues long.

J is TRBJ2-2 and V is TRBV4-1; D is perhaps TRBD1 or TRBD2 (5 bases each). CDR1 is MGHRA and CDR2 is YSYEKL in the germline V gene. The ends were cut back, 6 bases at V and 5 bases at J, with 7 bases in the middle. The CDR3 consists of 12 residues. The CDR3 here is CASRGETGELFF. CDR3 nucleotide sequence: TGCGCCAGCAGAGGGGAGACCGGGGAGCTGTTTTTT.

In its sample, this clonotype was seen many times. The chain is built from TRBV7-9 and TRBJ2-5, with D possibly matching TRBD1 (5 bases). The CDR3 has 14 amino acids. Deletions cut 7 bases from V and 5 bases from J, with 17 bases between. Per the germline V gene, CDR1 is SEHNR and CDR2 is FQNEAQ (reference sequence). For the CDR3, the DNA is TGTGCCAGCAACACCGGGCAGGGTTCGGAGACCCAGTACTTC. Translation gives CASNTGQGSETQYF.

This clonotype has only a few counts. The rearrangement uses TRBV7-8 and TRBJ2-3; the match to TRBD1 covers 9 bases. The CDR3 totals 15 residues. The V gene's germline CDR1 is SGHVS and CDR2 FQNEAQ. Trimming cost V 5 bases and J 9 bases; bases outside gene matches: 12. The CDR3 DNA sequence: TGTGCCAGCAGCGTATACCGGGACAGGGAGCGAACGCAGTATTTT. Residues: CASSVYRDRERTQYF.

This clonotype has a handful of counts. The V gene is TRBV10-3, the J gene TRBJ2-7; 8 bases match TRBD2. The J segment lost 2 bases and the V segment lost 10 bases, leaving 10 bases of the junction unmatched. The CDR3 is made up of 14 amino acids. Germline V gives CDR1 ENHRY, CDR2 SYGVKD. This CDR3 is CATNTARGAYEQYF. The CDR3 DNA is TGTGCCACAAATACGGCGCGGGGGGCCTACGAGCAGTACTTC.

V gene TRBV5-1 combines with J gene TRBJ2-7; D not certain. The CDR3 loop spans 14 amino acids. Germline V gene sequence: CDR1 SGHRS, CDR2 YFSETQ. Trimming removed 0 bases from V and 0 bases from J, with 7 bases in between. The CDR3: CASSLVATSYEQYF. The DNA of the CDR3 is TGCGCCAGCAGCTTGGTTGCCACCTCCTACGAGCAGTACTTC. The variable domain in full, with the rest retrieved from reference TRBV5-1 and TRBJ2-7, is KAGVTQTPRYLIKTRGQQVTLSCSPISGHRSVSWYQQTPGQGLQFLFEYFSETQRNKGNFPGRFSGRQFSNSRSEMNVSTLELGDSALYLCASSLVATSYEQYFGPGTRLTVT.

V and J are TRBV12-3 or TRBV12-4 and TRBJ2-4, with D tentatively TRBD2 (5 bases). The CDR3 sequence is 15 residues long. V was cut by 6 bases and J by 0 bases, with 12 bases left in between. CDR3 sequence reads: CASSPRGIAKNIQYF. DNA of the CDR3: TGTGCCAGCAGCCCCCGGGGTATAGCCAAAAACATTCAGTACTTC.

The V call is TRBV20-1, the J call TRBJ2-7; TRBD2 agrees at 11 bases. The CDR3 loop spans 19 amino acids. Germline assignment: CDR1 DFQATT and CDR2 SNEGSKA (reference sequence). Trimming took 1 base from V and 0 from J; bases not matched to a gene: 14. The CDR3 protein is CSARALPSSGRTSSYEQYF. The CDR3 nucleotides are TGCAGTGCTAGAGCCCTCCCATCTAGCGGGAGGACAAGCTCCTACGAGCAGTACTTC.

The genes are TRBV20-1 and TRBJ2-1; TRBD2 matches at 7 bases. J lost 3 bases, V lost 5 bases, and 13 bases had no gene match. CDR1 and CDR2 from the germline V gene are DFQATT and SNEGSKA (reference sequence). The CDR3 extends over 16 amino acids. In DNA, the CDR3 is TGCAGTGCTGAGCCCCTCCAACGGGAGGACTACAATGAGCAGTTCTTC. Its protein product is CSAEPLQREDYNEQFF.

V usage is TRBV12-3 or TRBV12-4 and J usage is TRBJ1-1, with D hard to call. Deletions cut 6 bases from V and 0 bases from J, with 8 bases between. The CDR3 runs 13 residues. This CDR3 reads CASRLTLNTEAFF. The CDR3 DNA follows: TGTGCCAGCAGACTAACTTTGAACACTGAAGCTTTCTTT.

This clonotype showed up just a few times. The rearrangement links TRBV10-3 to TRBJ1-4; 7 bases match TRBD1. Germline CDR1 and CDR2: ENHRY and SYGVKD. The CDR3 contains 14 residues. V lost 6 bases and J lost 5; bases outside the gene matches: 6. Here the CDR3 DNA reads TGTGCCATCAGCAGACAGGGACGAAATGAAAAACTGTTTTTT. This codes for CAISRQGRNEKLFF.

This clonotype was detected ten times or more. This chain connects TRBV7-9 to TRBJ2-3; D ambiguous. This CDR3 is built from 13 residues. Trimming took off 5 bases at V and 2 bases at J, with 8 bases between the two ends. Germline V gives CDR1 SEHNR, CDR2 FQNEAQ (reference sequence). This CDR3 reads CASSAGSTDTQYF. CDR3 bases: TGTGCCAGCAGCGCAGGATCCACAGATACGCAGTATTTT.

J is TRBJ1-5 and V is TRBV21-1. TRBV21-1 has pseudogene status. The CDR3 is made up of 11 amino acids. The CDR3 region has the DNA TGTGCCAGCAGCAAAGGTCAGCCCCAGCATTTT. Protein: CASSKGQPQHF.

This clonotype was detected once. The genes are TRBV20-1 and TRBJ2-7; the match to TRBD2 covers 7 bases. The CDR3 contains 15 residues. J lost 0 bases, V lost 2 bases, and 7 bases had no gene match. Germline V gene sequence: CDR1 DFQATT, CDR2 SNEGSKA (reference sequence). The CDR3 bases are TGCAGTGCTAGACGTTGGCGGGAGAGCTCCTACGAGCAGTACTTC. It is translated as CSARRWRESSYEQYF.

At least ten counts were recorded for this clonotype. This chain connects TRBV24-1 to TRBJ2-1; D is ambiguous. Trimming left V 2 bases short and J 6 bases short, with 4 bases between. From germline, CDR1 is KGHDR and CDR2 SFDVKD. CDR3 length: 12 amino acids. Here the CDR3 DNA reads TGTGCCACCAGTGATTATCCCAATGAGCAGTTCTTC. As protein: CATSDYPNEQFF.

Only a few counts were recorded for this clonotype. The J gene is TRBJ2-1, the V gene TRBV20-1; the match to TRBD2 covers 9 bases. With 5 bases clipped from V and 8 bases from J, the junction kept 7 bases outside the gene matches. This CDR3 has 13 amino acids. CDR1 is DFQATT and CDR2 is SNEGSKA in the germline V gene (reference sequence). CDR3 sequence reads: CSALTAGGHEQFF. As DNA, the CDR3 is TGCAGTGCTCTTACGGCGGGGGGGCATGAGCAGTTCTTC.

This clonotype was counted only a few times. The chain is built from TRBV20-1 and TRBJ2-7, with TRBD1 matching over 12 bases. Unmatched junction bases numbered 7, after V lost 0 bases and J lost 7 bases. The CDR3 runs 15 residues. CDR1 is DFQATT and CDR2 is SNEGSKA in the germline V gene (reference sequence). CDR3 in DNA: TGCAGTGCTAGAGACCGGGACAGGGGGCGTAGGGAGCAGTACTTC. Its translation: CSARDRDRGRREQYF.

The chain carries TRBV18 and TRBJ2-1; TRBD2 is a possible D gene (6 bases). The CDR3 is made up of 20 amino acids. V was pared by 6 bases and J by 1 base, with 28 bases between. Germline assignment: CDR1 KGHSH and CDR2 LQKENI. The CDR3 region is CASSHQGRGLVATSYNEQFF. The CDR3 coding sequence is TGTGCCAGCTCCCACCAAGGACGGGGACTGGTGGCTACTTCCTACAATGAGCAGTTCTTC.

V is TRBV24-1 and J is TRBJ2-7, with TRBD2 identical over 11 bases. J gave up 1 base and V 9 bases, and 4 bases lay outside the gene matches. This CDR3 is 14 amino acids long. Germline V gene sequence: CDR1 KGHDR, CDR2 SFDVKD. The CDR3 sequence: CATAGLAESYEQYF. The CDR3, as DNA: TGTGCCACCGCGGGACTAGCGGAATCCTACGAGCAGTACTTC.

This chain links TRBV5-6 with TRBJ2-5; tentatively, D is TRBD1 or TRBD2 (5 bases each). CDR1 and CDR2 (germline): SGHDT, YYEEEE. The CDR3 loop spans 14 amino acids. The V and J ends lost 5 bases and 4 bases respectively, with 15 bases between them. The CDR3 here is CASSGGGVGETQYF. The DNA of the CDR3 is TGTGCCAGCAGTGGGGGTGGTGTTGGAGAGACCCAGTACTTC.

This clonotype showed up just a few times. The chain combines TRBV7-9 with TRBJ1-2, with 9 nucleotides matching TRBD1. The CDR3 has 13 residues. Looked up from germline, CDR1 is SEHNR and CDR2 is FQNEAQ (reference sequence). The ends lost 5 bases at V and 6 bases at J; junction bases unmatched: 4. CDR3 residues: CASSPGQGNGYTF. Written as DNA, the CDR3 is TGTGCCAGCAGCCCCGGACAGGGGAATGGCTACACCTTC. Combining the CDR3 with reference TRBV7-9 and TRBJ1-2 gives the whole variable domain DTGVSQNPRHKITKRGQNVTFRCDPISEHNRLYWYRQTLGQGPEFLTYFQNEAQLEKSRLLSDRFSAERPKGSFSTLEIQRTEQGDSAMYLCASSPGQGNGYTFGSGTRLTVV.

The chain employs TRBV3-1 and TRBJ1-1; D remains unclear. The CDR3 contains 12 residues. Trimming removed 3 bases at V and 10 bases at J, with 12 bases between. Germline V gene lookup returns CDR1 LGHDT and CDR2 YNNKEL (reference sequence). The CDR3, as DNA: TGTGCCAGCAGCCAGAGCTCTCTTGGAGCTTTCTTT. It encodes CASSQSSLGAFF.

The CDR3 region is CASSLGGGERGEKLFF. The CDR3 nucleotides read TGCGCCAGCAGCCTGGGCGGAGGGGAAAGGGGTGAAAAACTGTTTTTT. V usage is TRBV4-3 and J usage is TRBJ1-4, with a possible D match to TRBD1 (5 bases). Germline CDR1 is LGHNA and CDR2 is YSLEER. V was pared by 4 bases and J by 7 bases, with 19 bases between. The CDR3 contains 16 residues.

The chain employs TRBV18 and TRBJ2-4, with D possibly being TRBD1 (5 bases). Germline CDR1 and CDR2: KGHSH and LQKENI. Trimming took off 3 bases at V and 2 bases at J, with 17 bases between the two ends. The CDR3 totals 17 residues. The CDR3 loop reads CASSPLQGTETKNIQYF. The CDR3 DNA sequence: TGTGCCAGCTCACCCTTGCAGGGTACAGAAACCAAAAACATTCAGTACTTC.